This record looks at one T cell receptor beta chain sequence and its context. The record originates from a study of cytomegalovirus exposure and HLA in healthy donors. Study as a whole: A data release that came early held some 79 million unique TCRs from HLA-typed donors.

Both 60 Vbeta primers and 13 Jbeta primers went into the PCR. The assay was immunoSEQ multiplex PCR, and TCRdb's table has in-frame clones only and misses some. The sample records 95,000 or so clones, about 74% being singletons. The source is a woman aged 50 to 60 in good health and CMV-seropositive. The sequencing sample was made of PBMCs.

CDR3 nucleotides: TGTGCCAGCAGCAAAATAAGGGGATGCTCTGGAAACACCATATATTTT. It specifies CASSKIRGCSGNTIYF. The chain employs TRBV21-1 and TRBJ1-3; no DNA check was done on the table's D call, TRBD1. TRBV21-1 is noted as a pseudogene. There are 16 residues in the CDR3.